The 24 T cell receptor beta chains below were found in one sample sequenced in a study of siplizumab effects on memory and regulatory T cells. Generated by immunoSEQ multiplex PCR, the TCRdb table keeps only in-frame clones and is missing some. This sample has approximately 94,000 clones; 85% to 95% occur once, and the top ten carry approximately 1.3%. Sequenced: non-Treg CD4+ T cells sorted from blood. The receptors shown here come from a human donor in good health.

This clone was detected only a few times. The rearrangement joins TRBV12-5 to TRBJ2-2; a weak D match, TRBD1 (5 bases). CDR3 length: 15 residues. Germline V gene lookup returns CDR1 LGHNT and CDR2 FRNRAP. Trimming removed 7 bases from V and 0 bases from J, with 12 bases in between. This chain's CDR3 is CASDTGYTNTGELFF. CDR3 in DNA: TGTGCTAGTGATACAGGATATACGAACACCGGGGAGCTGTTTTTT.

This chain joins TRBV19 and TRBJ2-2, with D possibly being TRBD1 (5 bases). This CDR3 region has 16 residues. Trimming took 3 bases from V and 2 from J, leaving 13 bases between them. The germline V gene encodes CDR1 LNHDA and CDR2 SQIVND (reference sequence). CDR3 sequence: CASSITGKLNTGELFF. The CDR3 DNA follows: TGTGCCAGTAGTATCACAGGAAAACTAAACACCGGGGAGCTGTTTTTT. Combining the CDR3 with reference TRBV19 and TRBJ2-2 gives the whole variable domain DGGITQSPKYLFRKEGQNVTLSCEQNLNHDAMYWYRQDPGQGLRLIYYSQIVNDFQKGDIAEGYSVSREKKESFPLTVTSAQKNPTAFYLCASSITGKLNTGELFFGEGSRLTVL.

The rearrangement uses TRBV7-2 and TRBJ2-4; a weak D match, TRBD2 (5 bases). This CDR3 contains 12 residues. V was cut by 8 bases and J by 7 bases, with 12 bases left in between. The germline gives CDR1 SGHTA, CDR2 FQGNSA. Written as DNA, the CDR3 is TGTGCCAGCCGCAGGTCGGGGAACATTCAGTACTTC. Protein product: CASRRSGNIQYF.

This chain joins TRBV19 and TRBJ1-1; D possibly corresponds to TRBD1 (5 bases). The CDR3 consists of 15 residues. Germline assignment: CDR1 LNHDA and CDR2 SQIVND (reference sequence). V dropped 3 bases and J dropped 0 bases, with 11 bases sitting between them. The CDR3 DNA follows: TGTGCCAGTAGTATTCTCGGGGCTTTGAACACTGAAGCTTTCTTT. It yields the protein CASSILGALNTEAFF.

The chain recombines TRBV9 with TRBJ1-4; maybe TRBD1 (5 bases). This CDR3 region has 15 residues. The germline V gene encodes CDR1 SGDLS and CDR2 YYNGEE. Trimming stripped 1 base from V and 11 bases from J, with 18 bases between. The CDR3, as DNA: TGTGCCAGCAGCGTATCGGTAGACAGTGTGGAGAAACTGTTTTTT. Translating gives CASSVSVDSVEKLFF.

This CDR3 reads CASSLKDWGDYSNQPQHF. DNA for the CDR3: TGTGCCAGCAGCCTCAAAGACTGGGGCGATTATAGCAATCAGCCCCAGCATTTT. The chain links TRBV2 to TRBJ1-5; D is perhaps TRBD1 (5 bases). Trimming took 6 bases from V and 0 from J, leaving 21 bases between them. In germline, CDR1 is SNHLY, CDR2 FYNNEI. The CDR3 spans 18 residues.

This rearrangement joins TRBV18 to TRBJ2-3, with D possibly matching TRBD1 (6 bases). The CDR3 consists of 17 residues. Germline V gene lookup returns CDR1 KGHSH and CDR2 LQKENI. V lost 4 bases, J lost 4 bases, and 21 bases lay in between. In nucleotides, the CDR3 is TGTGCCAGCTCACTTGCTGCTCAAGGGGGTGCCCCAGATACGCAGTATTTT. This codes for CASSLAAQGGAPDTQYF.

This chain uses TRBV9 with TRBJ2-7; the match to TRBD2 covers 10 bases. V lost 2 bases to trimming and J lost 3 bases; unmatched junction nucleotides: 5. Germline V gives CDR1 SGDLS, CDR2 YYNGEE. The CDR3 consists of 15 residues. The CDR3 DNA sequence: TGTGCCAGCAGCGTCGGGACTAGCGCTTACTACGAGCAGTACTTC. It encodes CASSVGTSAYYEQYF.

This sequence joins TRBV21-1 and TRBJ2-1. TRBV21-1 is deemed a pseudogene. This CDR3 region has 12 residues. This chain's CDR3 is CADVGSYNEQFF. The CDR3 region has the DNA TGTGCAGACGTGGGCTCCTACAATGAGCAGTTCTTC.

The genes are TRBV7-9 and TRBJ2-5, with 10 bases that match TRBD1. This CDR3 has 15 amino acids. V lost 1 base and J lost 1; bases outside the gene matches: 0. The germline V gene has CDR1 SEHNR and CDR2 FQNEAQ (reference sequence). CDR3 coding DNA: TGTGCCAGCAGCTTAGGGGACAGGGGCCAAGAGACCCAGTACTTC. It codes for CASSLGDRGQETQYF.

V is TRBV20-1 and J is TRBJ2-2; no clear D gene. In germline, CDR1 is DFQATT, CDR2 SNEGSKA (reference sequence). V shed 4 bases and J shed 3 bases, with 3 bases lying between them. CDR3 size: 11 residues. In nucleotides, the CDR3 is TGCAGTGCTACCTACACCGGGGAGCTGTTTTTT. It translates to CSATYTGELFF.

The gene calls are TRBV2 and TRBJ1-4; no clear D. V was shortened by 6 bases and J by 5 bases, with 7 bases between the two germline ends. This CDR3 is built from 12 residues. Germline-derived CDR1 and CDR2 are SNHLY and FYNNEI. DNA for the CDR3: TGTGCCAGCAGAGGCCAGAATGAAAAACTGTTTTTT. Protein: CASRGQNEKLFF.

The rearrangement joins TRBV6-1 to TRBJ1-3; D gene unclear. Deletions cut 3 bases from V and 0 bases from J, with 12 bases between. This CDR3 comprises 16 residues. The germline V gene encodes CDR1 MNHNS and CDR2 SASEGT. CDR3 protein: CASSDGPYDSGNTIYF. In nucleotides, the CDR3 is TGTGCCAGCAGTGACGGTCCGTACGACTCTGGAAACACCATATATTTT.

J is TRBJ2-1 and V is TRBV2; TRBD2 is a possible D gene (6 bases). The CDR3 contains 15 residues. The V gene lost 8 bases and the J gene lost 5 bases, with 19 bases spanning the gap. CDR1 is SNHLY, CDR2 FYNNEI, per germline. CDR3 protein: CASCPEAGTNNEQFF. CDR3 in DNA: TGTGCCAGCTGCCCTGAGGCGGGAACAAACAATGAGCAGTTCTTC.

The genes are TRBV5-1 and TRBJ2-7, with TRBD1 identical over 9 bases. CDR3 size: 15 residues. CDR1 SGHRS and CDR2 YFSETQ come from the germline V gene. V dropped 0 bases and J dropped 4; count of bases not matched to a gene: 5. CDR3 bases: TGCGCCAGCAGCTTGGGAGGGACAGGGTTTTACGAGCAGTACTTC. Translating gives CASSLGGTGFYEQYF.

In this sample, this clone turned up once. This chain connects TRBV28 to TRBJ1-5, with a tentative D call TRBD1 (5 bases). V lost 4 bases and J 11 bases, leaving 12 bases between the germline ends. Germline V lookup: CDR1 MDHEN, CDR2 SYDVKM. This CDR3 comprises 12 residues. The CDR3 coding sequence is TGTGCCAGCAGTTCCCCCTCCAGGGCCCAGCATTTT. Translating gives CASSSPSRAQHF.

For the CDR3, the DNA is TGCGCCAGCACCGTAAGGGCGGTCACCCGCTGCGAGCAGTACTTC. Protein sequence: CASTVRAVTRCEQYF. V is TRBV23-1 and J is TRBJ2-7; no reliable D call. TRBV23-1 is known as an ORF, though its function is uncertain. The CDR3 has 15 amino acids. Trimming removed 7 bases at V and 6 bases at J, with 22 bases between.

The genes are TRBV5-1 and TRBJ1-3, with TRBD1 identical over 7 bases. The V segment lost 4 bases and the J segment 8 bases; nucleotides outside the gene matches: 9. The germline gives CDR1 SGHRS, CDR2 YFSETQ. CDR3 length: 14 residues. CDR3 nucleotide sequence: TGCGCCAGCAGCCCGACAGGGCTTTGGGACACCATATATTTT. The encoded protein is CASSPTGLWDTIYF.

The DNA for the CDR3 is TGTGCCAGCAGCGTAGGCTCTAGCGCAATCAGCTCCTACGAGCAGTACTTC. Translation: CASSVGSSAISSYEQYF. J is TRBJ2-7 and V is TRBV9, with a tentative D call TRBD2 (6 bases). The CDR3 is 17 amino acids. V was clipped by 0 bases and J by 0 bases, with 16 bases between them. From germline, CDR1 is SGDLS and CDR2 YYNGEE. The whole variable domain, remainder taken from reference TRBV9 and TRBJ2-7, is DSGVTQTPKHLITATGQRVTLRCSPRSGDLSVYWYQQSLDQGLQFLIQYYNGEERAKGNILERFSAQQFPDLHSELNLSSLELGDSALYFCASSVGSSAISSYEQYFGPGTRLTVT.

The chain joins TRBV27 to TRBJ2-5; 8 bases are shared with TRBD2. The CDR3 is 14 residues long. Germline CDR1 and CDR2: MNHEY and SMNVEV (reference sequence). After removal of 8 bases from V and 2 bases from J, the junction contained 7 bases not matched to a gene. This chain's CDR3 is CASRYAGGQETQYF. The CDR3 DNA is TGTGCCAGCCGCTACGCGGGGGGTCAAGAGACCCAGTACTTC.

J is TRBJ2-5 and V is TRBV7-9; TRBD1 agrees at 7 bases. Germline V gives CDR1 SEHNR, CDR2 FQNEAQ (reference sequence). The CDR3 contains 15 residues. The V gene end was trimmed by 1 base and the J gene end by 4 bases; junction bases not matched to a gene: 6. The CDR3 protein is CASSLGGQFSETQYF. DNA for the CDR3: TGTGCCAGCAGCTTAGGGGGACAGTTTTCAGAGACCCAGTACTTC.

The chain uses TRBV10-3 and TRBJ2-7; perhaps TRBD1 as D (5 bases). CDR1 ENHRY and CDR2 SYGVKD come from the germline V gene. The V end was cut by 7 bases, the J end by 7 bases, with 20 bases between. The CDR3 has 14 residues. The CDR3 region has the DNA TGTGCCATCAAAACTGGTCAGGGTTCTGAGGAGCAGTACTTC. Protein: CAIKTGQGSEEQYF.

V and J are TRBV5-1 and TRBJ2-2, with D perhaps TRBD2 (5 bases). CDR3 size: 13 residues. Germline CDR1 and CDR2: SGHRS and YFSETQ. Trimming pared 2 bases from V and 5 bases from J, leaving 7 bases between. This chain's CDR3 is CASSFGETGELFF. The DNA of the CDR3 is TGCGCCAGCAGCTTCGGGGAGACCGGGGAGCTGTTTTTT.

The genes are TRBV9 and TRBJ2-1, with a possible D match to TRBD2 (6 bases). The CDR3 contains 17 residues. V lost 0 bases, J lost 2 bases, and 15 bases lay in between. CDR1 SGDLS and CDR2 YYNGEE come from the germline V gene. The CDR3 region is CASSVGNGGAAYNEQFF. CDR3 nucleotides: TGTGCCAGCAGCGTAGGAAATGGCGGGGCAGCCTACAATGAGCAGTTCTTC.